The 14 T cell receptor beta chains below all came from one sample that was sequenced in a study of blood T cell repertoires in COVID-19. Sequencing used immunoSEQ multiplex PCR; TCRdb keeps in-frame clones, though not all of them. The sample shows about 74,000 clones, roughly 80% of them seen only once. Sequenced sample: peripheral blood. The receptors originated from a man in his fifties with active COVID-19.

The chain links TRBV7-4 to TRBJ2-3; D uncertain. V was pared by 2 bases and J by 7 bases, with 4 bases between. Germline V lookup: CDR1 SGHVT, CDR2 SQSDAQ. The CDR3 contains 11 residues. CDR3: CASSLFNTQYF. The DNA of the CDR3 is TGTGCCAGCAGCTTATTTAATACGCAGTATTTT.

CDR3 residues: CASSLPGRYGYTF. In nucleotides, the CDR3 is TGTGCCAGCAGTTTACCCGGGAGATATGGCTACACCTTC. V is TRBV12-3 or TRBV12-4 and J is TRBJ1-2; D is unclear. The CDR3 contains 13 residues. With 2 bases removed from V and 5 bases from J, the gap between germline ends came to 9 bases.

A few counts support this clone. The chain recombines TRBV6-5 with TRBJ2-7; 9 nucleotides match TRBD2. In germline, CDR1 is MNHEY, CDR2 SVGAGI. CDR3 size: 14 residues. The junction had 9 bases not matched to a gene; V was cut back by 6 bases and J by 6 bases. CDR3 bases: TGTGCCAGCAGCCGGACTAGCGAGTTCTCCGAGCAGTACTTC. Its protein is CASSRTSEFSEQYF.

The V gene is TRBV5-1, the J gene TRBJ1-2; no firm D call. Germline lookup yields CDR1 SGHRS and CDR2 YFSETQ. Trimming removed 2 bases at V and 4 bases at J, with 12 bases between. The CDR3 is 14 amino acids. DNA of the CDR3: TGCGCCAGCAGCTTTTTCGAGCCGAGCTATGGCTACACCTTC. This gives the protein CASSFFEPSYGYTF. Looking up the rest from reference TRBV5-1 and TRBJ1-2 gives the full variable domain: KAGVTQTPRYLIKTRGQQVTLSCSPISGHRSVSWYQQTPGQGLQFLFEYFSETQRNKGNFPGRFSGRQFSNSRSEMNVSTLELGDSALYLCASSFFEPSYGYTFGSGTRLTVV.

The chain employs TRBV5-4 and TRBJ2-3, with D possibly matching TRBD2 (6 bases). This CDR3 comprises 15 residues. Germline CDR1 reads SGHNT; CDR2 reads YYREEE (reference sequence). Trimming left V 5 bases short and J 0 bases short, with 13 bases between. CDR3: CASRMMGTSTDTQYF. In DNA form, the CDR3 reads TGTGCCAGCAGGATGATGGGGACTAGCACAGATACGCAGTATTTT.

The genes are TRBV7-6 and TRBJ2-7; D uncertain. Germline CDR1 and CDR2: SGHVS and FNYEAQ. CDR3 length equals 15 residues. Deletions cut 1 base from V and 2 bases from J, with 12 bases between. The CDR3 protein is CASSLDPAGTYEQYF. CDR3 DNA sequence: TGTGCCAGCAGCTTAGATCCAGCAGGAACCTACGAGCAGTACTTC. The complete variable domain, with remaining parts taken from reference TRBV7-6 and TRBJ2-7, reads GAGVSQSPRYKVTKRGQDVALRCDPISGHVSLYWYRQALGQGPEFLTYFNYEAQQDKSGLPNDRFSAERPEGSISTLTIQRTEQRDSAMYRCASSLDPAGTYEQYFGPGTRLTVT.

The V call is TRBV18, the J call TRBJ1-1, with 8 bases identical to TRBD1. The CDR3 runs to 14 residues. V dropped 2 bases and J dropped 4; count of bases not matched to a gene: 3. Looked up from germline, CDR1 is KGHSH and CDR2 is LQKENI. CDR3 loop: CASSPSTGGTEAFF. In DNA, the CDR3 is TGTGCCAGCTCACCAAGTACAGGGGGCACTGAAGCTTTCTTT.

The V call is TRBV25-1, the J call TRBJ1-4, with D possibly matching TRBD1 (5 bases). The CDR3 extends over 16 amino acids. The germline V and J ends were trimmed by 3 bases and 7 bases, with 18 bases remaining between them. CDR1 is MGHDK, CDR2 SYGVNS, per germline. The CDR3 reads CASSDRHGGFFEKLFF. The CDR3 DNA is TGTGCCAGCAGTGACCGACACGGGGGGTTTTTTGAAAAACTGTTTTTT. Using reference TRBV25-1 and TRBJ1-4 for the parts outside the CDR3, the full variable domain is EADIYQTPRYLVIGTGKKITLECSQTMGHDKMYWYQQDPGMELHLIHYSYGVNSTEKGDLSSESTVSRIRTEHFPLTLESARPSHTSQYLCASSDRHGGFFEKLFFGSGTQLSVL.

J is TRBJ2-7 and V is TRBV5-6; a weak D match, TRBD2 (5 bases). Deletions cut 3 bases from V and 3 bases from J, with 7 bases between. CDR3 length: 12 amino acids. Per the germline V gene, CDR1 is SGHDT and CDR2 is YYEEEE. The CDR3, as DNA: TGTGCCAGCAGCTCGAGGGACTACGAGCAGTACTTC. This codes for CASSSRDYEQYF.

The J gene is TRBJ1-1, the V gene TRBV6-6; a possible D gene is TRBD1 (5 bases). Germline assignment: CDR1 MNHNY and CDR2 SVGAGI (reference sequence). This CDR3 has 16 amino acids. Trimming removed 2 bases at V and 5 bases at J, with 18 bases between. The CDR3 loop is CASSYAANWGGTEAFF. Written as DNA, the CDR3 is TGTGCCAGCAGTTACGCCGCTAATTGGGGGGGAACTGAAGCTTTCTTT.

The count of this clone is one. The chain recombines TRBV7-6 with TRBJ2-6, with 10 bases fitting TRBD2. Germline V gene sequence: CDR1 SGHVS, CDR2 FNYEAQ. CDR3 length: 18 residues. V shed 1 base, J shed 0 bases, and the junction held 3 bases outside the gene matches. The CDR3 DNA sequence: TGTGCCAGCAGCTTAGATCTAGCGGGGGCCTCTGGGGCCAACGTCCTGACTTTC. The encoded protein is CASSLDLAGASGANVLTF.

This rearrangement joins TRBV7-8 to TRBJ2-5, with D maybe TRBD1 (5 bases). The CDR3 has 17 residues. Per germline, CDR1 SGHVS and CDR2 FQNEAQ. Trimming cost V 2 bases and J 2 bases, with 18 bases left between them. The CDR3 loop is CASSLRPFVTEQETQYF. DNA for the CDR3: TGTGCCAGCAGCTTAAGACCTTTCGTGACAGAACAAGAGACCCAGTACTTC.

The chain uses TRBV6-2 or TRBV6-3 and TRBJ2-1, with unresolved D. The V gene's germline CDR1 is MNHEY and CDR2 SVGEGT. The CDR3 runs to 14 residues. Trimming shortened V by 0 bases and J by 5 bases, and 8 bases separated the two germline ends. The CDR3 DNA reads as TGTGCCAGCAGTTACTCGAGTATCAACAATGAGCAGTTCTTC. This translates into CASSYSSINNEQFF.

J is TRBJ1-6 and V is TRBV7-9; weak D call: TRBD1 (6 bases). This CDR3 is 14 amino acids long. Germline CDR1 is SEHNR and CDR2 is FQNEAQ (reference sequence). V dropped 4 bases and J dropped 10 bases, with 14 bases sitting between them. Here the CDR3 DNA reads TGTGCCAGCAGCTCGACAGGAACCAACTCACCCCTCCACTTT. It codes for CASSSTGTNSPLHF.